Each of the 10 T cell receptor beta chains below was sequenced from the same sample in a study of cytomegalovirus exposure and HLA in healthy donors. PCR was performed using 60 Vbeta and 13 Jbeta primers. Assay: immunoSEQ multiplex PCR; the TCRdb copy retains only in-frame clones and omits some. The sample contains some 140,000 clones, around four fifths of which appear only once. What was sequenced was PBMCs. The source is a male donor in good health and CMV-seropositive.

The CDR3 bases are TGCAGCGTTGAACTAGCTACCGGGGAGCTGTTTTTT. It translates to CSVELATGELFF. The chain links TRBV29-1 to TRBJ2-2, with a possible D match to TRBD2 (5 bases). Germline loops: CDR1 SQVTM, CDR2 ANQGSEA. The CDR3 totals 12 residues. V lost 2 bases to trimming and J lost 5 bases, with 6 bases between them.

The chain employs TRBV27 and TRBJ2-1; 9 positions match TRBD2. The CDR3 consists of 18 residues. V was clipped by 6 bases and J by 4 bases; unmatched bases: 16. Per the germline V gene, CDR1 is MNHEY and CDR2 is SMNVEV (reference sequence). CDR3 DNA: TGTGCCAGCAGCGGTGGACTTAAAGCGGGGGGTCAGTACAATGAGCAGTTCTTC. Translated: CASSGGLKAGGQYNEQFF.

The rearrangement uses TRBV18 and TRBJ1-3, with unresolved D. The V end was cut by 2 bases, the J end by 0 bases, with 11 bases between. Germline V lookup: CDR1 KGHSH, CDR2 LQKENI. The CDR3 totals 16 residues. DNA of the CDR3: TGTGCCAGCTCACCATCGACGGAGACCTCTGGAAACACCATATATTTT. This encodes CASSPSTETSGNTIYF.

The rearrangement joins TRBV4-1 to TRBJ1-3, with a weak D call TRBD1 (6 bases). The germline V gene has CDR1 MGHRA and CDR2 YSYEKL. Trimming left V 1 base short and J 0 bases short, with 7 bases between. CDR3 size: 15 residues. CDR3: CASSQGTVSGNTIYF. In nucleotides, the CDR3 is TGCGCCAGCAGCCAAGGGACAGTCTCTGGAAACACCATATATTTT.

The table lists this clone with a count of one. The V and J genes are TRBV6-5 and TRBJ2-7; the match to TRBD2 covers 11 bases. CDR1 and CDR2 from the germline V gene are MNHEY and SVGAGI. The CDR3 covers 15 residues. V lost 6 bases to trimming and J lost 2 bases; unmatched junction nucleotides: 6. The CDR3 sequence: CASSPTSGVTYEQYF. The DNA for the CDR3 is TGTGCCAGCAGCCCGACTAGCGGGGTCACCTACGAGCAGTACTTC.

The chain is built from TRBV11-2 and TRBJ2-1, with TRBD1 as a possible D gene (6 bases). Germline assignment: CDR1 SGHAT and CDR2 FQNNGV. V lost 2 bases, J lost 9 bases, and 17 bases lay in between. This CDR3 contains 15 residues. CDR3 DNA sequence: TGTGCCAGCAGCTTATTCCGGGACACGGAGAGTGAGCAGTTCTTC. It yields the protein CASSLFRDTESEQFF.

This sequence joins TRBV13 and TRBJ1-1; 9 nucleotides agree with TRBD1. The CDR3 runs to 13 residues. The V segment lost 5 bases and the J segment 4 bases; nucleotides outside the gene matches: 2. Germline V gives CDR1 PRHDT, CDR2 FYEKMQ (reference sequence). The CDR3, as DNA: TGTGCCAGCAGCCAGGACAGGGGCACTGAAGCTTTCTTT. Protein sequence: CASSQDRGTEAFF.

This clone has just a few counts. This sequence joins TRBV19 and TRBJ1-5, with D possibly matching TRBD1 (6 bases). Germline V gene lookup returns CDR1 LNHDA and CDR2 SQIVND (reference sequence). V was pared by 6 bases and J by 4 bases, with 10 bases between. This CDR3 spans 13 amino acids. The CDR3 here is CASRGQFNQPQHF. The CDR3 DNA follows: TGTGCCAGTAGAGGACAGTTTAATCAGCCCCAGCATTTT.

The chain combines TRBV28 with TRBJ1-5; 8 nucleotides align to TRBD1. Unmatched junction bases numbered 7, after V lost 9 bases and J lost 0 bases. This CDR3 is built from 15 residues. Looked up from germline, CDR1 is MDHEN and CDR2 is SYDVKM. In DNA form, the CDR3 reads TGTGCCAGTTCGACAGGGGAATATAGCAATCAGCCCCAGCATTTT. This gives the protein CASSTGEYSNQPQHF.

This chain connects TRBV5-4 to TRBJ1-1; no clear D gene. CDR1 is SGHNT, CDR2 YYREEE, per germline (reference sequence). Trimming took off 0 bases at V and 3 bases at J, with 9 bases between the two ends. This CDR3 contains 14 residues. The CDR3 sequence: CASSLVGVDTEAFF. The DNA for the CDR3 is TGTGCCAGCAGCTTGGTCGGGGTAGACACTGAAGCTTTCTTT.